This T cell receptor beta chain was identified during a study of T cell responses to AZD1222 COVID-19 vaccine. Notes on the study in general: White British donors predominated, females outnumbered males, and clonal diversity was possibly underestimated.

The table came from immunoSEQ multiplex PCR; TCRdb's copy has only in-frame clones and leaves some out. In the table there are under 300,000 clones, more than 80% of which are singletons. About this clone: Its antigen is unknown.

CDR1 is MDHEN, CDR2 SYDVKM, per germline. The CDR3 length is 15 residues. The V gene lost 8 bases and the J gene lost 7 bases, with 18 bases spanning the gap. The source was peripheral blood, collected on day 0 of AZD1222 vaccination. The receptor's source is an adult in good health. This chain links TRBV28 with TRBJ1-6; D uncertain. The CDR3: CASGPNFELNSPLHF. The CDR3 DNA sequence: TGTGCCAGCGGGCCCAATTTTGAGCTGAATTCACCCCTCCACTTT.